This T cell receptor beta chain was identified during a study of blood T cell repertoires in COVID-19. Study-wide context: COVID-19 samples collected from the United States, Italy and Spain covered acute and convalescent phases. From T cells, B-cell-depleted T cells, or PBMCs came the material, which was cDNA or gDNA.

The CDR3 runs 15 residues. Germline trimming cut 3 bases from V and 0 bases from J; bases unmatched to any gene: 5. The germline CDR1 and CDR2 sequences are LNHDA and SQIVND (reference sequence). Authors' methods: How many nucleated cells were present was estimated from reference gene primer amplification. The assay was immunoSEQ multiplex PCR, and TCRdb's table has in-frame clones only and misses some. V and J calls plus clone size are reproduced from that table; the DNA served to infer D and trimming. Of over 150,000 clones in the sample, 85% to 90% were seen once. Patients of the Seattle cohort, enrolled during active infection, were followed longitudinally.

The source material was peripheral blood. V gene TRBV19 combines with J gene TRBJ2-7; 7 bases line up with TRBD2. This receptor was taken from a woman aged 70 to 79 with COVID-19, enrolled during active disease. DNA for the CDR3: TGTGCCAGTAGTATGTATTGGGGGGGCTCCTACGAGCAGTACTTC. As protein: CASSMYWGGSYEQYF.